This record looks at one T cell receptor beta chain sequence and its context. The junction departs from the called germline gene at one end, perhaps through a read error. This sample is drawn from a study of T cells after yellow fever vaccination. One entry per CDR3 protein results from TCRdb running MiXCR on the 5' RACE reads. The sample gives under 350,000 distinct CDR3 sequences, approximately 4% of which show up once; 20% to 25% is in the top ten. The CDR3 is 14 amino acids. Germline lookup yields CDR1 LGHNA and CDR2 YSLEER. The chain links TRBV4-3 to TRBJ2-1; 8 nucleotides line up with TRBD2. The sequence was obtained from a man between 18 and 35 years old who received the YFV17D yellow fever vaccine. This specimen was PBMCs, taken 5 days after the yellow fever booster vaccination. The CDR3 DNA is TGCGCCAGCAGCCAAGATCTTGCGGGGGGATTAGAAATCTTC. Translated: CASSQDLAGGLEIF.